This is a list of T cell receptor beta chains from one sample in a study of shared clonotypes between healthy human individuals. Produced via immunoSEQ multiplex PCR; TCRdb's table is partial and in-frame only. The sample consists of 850,000 to 1,200,000 clones, around 76% of them appearing once. Sequences were obtained from memory CD4+ T cells sorted from blood. The receptor source for this set is a man between 18 and 35 years old in good health. The CDR3 runs from the conserved cysteine through the conserved F or W. The order of the fields is CDR3 protein, CDR3 DNA, V gene, clone size, J gene, D gene. D genes are given only for firm matches. The listing skips clone size in some rows; elsewhere it reads once, few, many or a size class.

cdr3_aa: CASSLGTSGGNEQFF
cdr3_nt: TGTGCCAGCAGCTTAGGGACTAGCGGGGGTAATGAGCAGTTCTTC
v_call: TRBV7-3
clone_size: .
j_call: TRBJ2-1
d_call: TRBD2

cdr3_aa: CASSQTGAGTYEQYF
cdr3_nt: TGTGCCAGCAGCCAGACAGGGGCGGGGACCTACGAGCAGTACTTC
v_call: TRBV5-8
clone_size: .
j_call: TRBJ2-7
d_call: TRBD1

cdr3_aa: CASSPGPIAETQYF
cdr3_nt: TGTGCTAGCAGCCCGGGACCCATAGCGGAGACCCAGTACTTC
v_call: TRBV7-7
clone_size: .
j_call: TRBJ2-5
d_call: .

cdr3_aa: CASSQHSPGTREKLFF
cdr3_nt: TGTGCCAGCAGCCAGCACTCCCCGGGCACTCGAGAAAAACTGTTTTTT
v_call: TRBV4-2
clone_size: few
j_call: TRBJ1-4
d_call: .

cdr3_aa: CASTLFRTGELFF
cdr3_nt: TGTGCCAGCACCCTCTTTAGGACCGGGGAGCTGTTTTTT
v_call: TRBV2
clone_size: .
j_call: TRBJ2-2
d_call: .

cdr3_aa: CASSLQGSRAYNSPLHF
cdr3_nt: TGTGCCAGCAGCTTACAAGGGTCAAGGGCCTATAATTCACCCCTCCACTTT
v_call: TRBV7-9
clone_size: .
j_call: TRBJ1-6
d_call: .

cdr3_aa: CAISDPEGYTF
cdr3_nt: TGTGCCATCAGTGACCCGGAGGGCTACACCTTC
v_call: TRBV10-3
clone_size: many
j_call: TRBJ1-2
d_call: .

cdr3_aa: CASSVRVTSTDTQYF
cdr3_nt: TGTGCCAGCAGTGTCAGGGTTACTAGCACAGATACGCAGTATTTT
v_call: TRBV6-1
clone_size: .
j_call: TRBJ2-3
d_call: .

cdr3_aa: CASSRQGVAYEQYF
cdr3_nt: TGTGCCAGCAGCCGTCAGGGAGTAGCCTACGAGCAGTACTTC
v_call: TRBV14
clone_size: .
j_call: TRBJ2-7
d_call: .

cdr3_aa: CASRAWRGRQDEQYF
cdr3_nt: TGTGCCAGCAGAGCCTGGAGGGGGAGGCAAGACGAGCAGTACTTC
v_call: TRBV6-1
clone_size: few
j_call: TRBJ2-7
d_call: .

cdr3_aa: CASSALDQPQHF
cdr3_nt: TGTGCCAGCAGTGCCTTGGATCAGCCCCAGCATTTT
v_call: TRBV28
clone_size: few
j_call: TRBJ1-5
d_call: .

cdr3_aa: CASSLGGGTDTQYF
cdr3_nt: TGTGCCAGCAGTTTAGGGGGTGGCACAGATACGCAGTATTTT
v_call: TRBV27
clone_size: few
j_call: TRBJ2-3
d_call: .

cdr3_aa: CASSPRQFYEQYF
cdr3_nt: TGTGCCAGTAGTCCCCGACAGTTCTACGAGCAGTACTTC
v_call: TRBV19
clone_size: .
j_call: TRBJ2-7
d_call: .

cdr3_aa: CASSFPGQGGNEQFF
cdr3_nt: TGTGCCAGCAGCTTTCCGGGACAGGGCGGCAATGAGCAGTTCTTC
v_call: TRBV7-9
clone_size: .
j_call: TRBJ2-1
d_call: TRBD1

cdr3_aa: CASSITGLLNTGELFF
cdr3_nt: TGTGCCAGTAGTATAACCGGGCTACTGAACACCGGGGAGCTGTTTTTT
v_call: TRBV19
clone_size: .
j_call: TRBJ2-2
d_call: .

cdr3_aa: CASSSIYLRQGSHQETQYF
cdr3_nt: TGTGCCAGCAGTTCCATATACCTCCGACAGGGTAGTCACCAAGAGACCCAGTACTTC
v_call: TRBV27
clone_size: many
j_call: TRBJ2-5
d_call: TRBD1

cdr3_aa: CASSISRGTEAFF
cdr3_nt: TGTGCCAGTAGTATCTCGAGGGGGACTGAAGCTTTCTTT
v_call: TRBV19
clone_size: .
j_call: TRBJ1-1
d_call: .

cdr3_aa: CASSRGEGRGAYNEQFF
cdr3_nt: TGTGCCAGCAGCCGGGGGGAGGGCCGAGGCGCCTACAATGAGCAGTTCTTC
v_call: TRBV7-9
clone_size: once
j_call: TRBJ2-1
d_call: TRBD2

cdr3_aa: CASSIRPDGSYEQYF
cdr3_nt: TGTGCCAGTAGTATTCGACCCGATGGCTCCTACGAGCAGTACTTC
v_call: TRBV19
clone_size: once
j_call: TRBJ2-7
d_call: .

cdr3_aa: CASSLEGARSTDTQYF
cdr3_nt: TGTGCCAGCAGCTTAGAAGGGGCGCGGAGCACAGATACGCAGTATTTT
v_call: TRBV7-2
clone_size: .
j_call: TRBJ2-3
d_call: .

cdr3_aa: CASSYSGASGNTIYF
cdr3_nt: TGTGCCAGCAGTTACTCGGGGGCATCTGGAAACACCATATATTTT
v_call: TRBV6-5
clone_size: .
j_call: TRBJ1-3
d_call: .

cdr3_aa: CASSPGDRGTDTQYF
cdr3_nt: TGTGCCAGCAGCCCAGGGGACAGGGGCACAGATACGCAGTATTTT
v_call: TRBV4-2
clone_size: once
j_call: TRBJ2-3
d_call: TRBD1

cdr3_aa: CASSSTSILHEYF
cdr3_nt: TGTGCCAGCAGTTCCACCTCTATACTTCACGAGTACTTC
v_call: TRBV28
clone_size: once
j_call: TRBJ2-7
d_call: .

cdr3_aa: CASRQSTNEKLFF
cdr3_nt: TGTGCCAGCAGACAGAGCACTAATGAAAAACTGTTTTTT
v_call: TRBV2
clone_size: few
j_call: TRBJ1-4
d_call: .

cdr3_aa: CASSLGLKGNEQFF
cdr3_nt: TGCGCCAGCAGCTTGGGTCTAAAGGGCAATGAGCAGTTCTTC
v_call: TRBV5-1
clone_size: .
j_call: TRBJ2-1
d_call: .

cdr3_aa: CASRRHLGNEQFF
cdr3_nt: TGTGCCAGCAGGCGGCATCTTGGAAATGAGCAGTTCTTC
v_call: TRBV27
clone_size: .
j_call: TRBJ2-1
d_call: .

cdr3_aa: CASSYRDREVTEAFF
cdr3_nt: TGCGCCAGCAGCTACCGGGACAGGGAGGTCACTGAAGCTTTCTTT
v_call: TRBV4-3
clone_size: .
j_call: TRBJ1-1
d_call: TRBD1

cdr3_aa: CASSTLQGNNEQFF
cdr3_nt: TGTGCCAGTAGTACCCTACAGGGAAACAATGAGCAGTTCTTC
v_call: TRBV19
clone_size: .
j_call: TRBJ2-1
d_call: .

cdr3_aa: CASSSKDRGPNYGYTF
cdr3_nt: TGCGCCAGCAGCTCTAAAGACAGGGGGCCAAACTATGGCTACACCTTC
v_call: TRBV5-1
clone_size: .
j_call: TRBJ1-2
d_call: TRBD1

cdr3_aa: CASSDSPSRPQHF
cdr3_nt: TGTGCCAGCAGTGATTCCCCGTCCCGGCCCCAGCATTTT
v_call: TRBV25-1
clone_size: .
j_call: TRBJ1-5
d_call: .

cdr3_aa: CASSLWGPPNEKLFF
cdr3_nt: TGTGCCAGCAGCTTGTGGGGACCTCCTAATGAAAAACTGTTTTTT
v_call: TRBV5-4
clone_size: .
j_call: TRBJ1-4
d_call: .

cdr3_aa: CATSRDSAGVSGNTIYF
cdr3_nt: TGTGCCACCAGCAGAGATTCGGCAGGTGTCTCTGGAAACACCATATATTTT
v_call: TRBV15
clone_size: once
j_call: TRBJ1-3
d_call: .

cdr3_aa: CASSPQVNSGNTIYF
cdr3_nt: TGTGCCAGCTCACCACAGGTTAATTCTGGAAACACCATATATTTT
v_call: TRBV18
clone_size: once
j_call: TRBJ1-3
d_call: .

cdr3_aa: CAWNLSGKNSPLHF
cdr3_nt: TGTGCCTGGAATTTGTCCGGAAAGAATTCACCCCTCCACTTT
v_call: TRBV30
clone_size: .
j_call: TRBJ1-6
d_call: .

cdr3_aa: CASSAGGAGLAKETQYF
cdr3_nt: TGCGCCAGCAGCGCTGGAGGGGCGGGACTAGCAAAAGAGACCCAGTACTTC
v_call: TRBV5-1
clone_size: .
j_call: TRBJ2-5
d_call: TRBD2

cdr3_aa: CASTLEAVRAYTF
cdr3_nt: TGTGCCAGCACCTTAGAGGCCGTACGGGCCTACACCTTC
v_call: TRBV7-9
clone_size: .
j_call: TRBJ1-2
d_call: .

cdr3_aa: CASRDPATYEQYF
cdr3_nt: TGTGCCAGCAGGGACCCCGCGACCTACGAGCAGTACTTC
v_call: TRBV6-5
clone_size: .
j_call: TRBJ2-7
d_call: .

cdr3_aa: CASSDRGHKNIQYF
cdr3_nt: TGTGCCAGCAGTGACCGGGGACACAAAAACATTCAGTACTTC
v_call: TRBV25-1
clone_size: few
j_call: TRBJ2-4
d_call: .

cdr3_aa: CASSAPMTYEQYF
cdr3_nt: TGTGCCAGCAGTGCCCCTATGACCTACGAGCAGTACTTC
v_call: TRBV6-1
clone_size: .
j_call: TRBJ2-7
d_call: .

cdr3_aa: CASSEVGTTYGYTF
cdr3_nt: TGTGCCAGCAGTGAAGTCGGGACGACTTATGGCTACACCTTC
v_call: TRBV6-1
clone_size: .
j_call: TRBJ1-2
d_call: .

cdr3_aa: CASRLTGGGSAGEQYF
cdr3_nt: TGTGCCAGTAGATTAACGGGTGGAGGCTCAGCGGGAGAGCAGTACTTC
v_call: TRBV19
clone_size: .
j_call: TRBJ2-7
d_call: TRBD2

cdr3_aa: CASSAGTGANSPLHF
cdr3_nt: TGCGCCAGCAGTGCCGGGACAGGGGCCAATTCACCCCTCCACTTT
v_call: TRBV10-1
clone_size: .
j_call: TRBJ1-6
d_call: TRBD1

cdr3_aa: CAWSVGHVETEAFF
cdr3_nt: TGTGCCTGGAGTGTAGGTCATGTGGAGACTGAAGCTTTCTTT
v_call: TRBV30
clone_size: few
j_call: TRBJ1-1
d_call: .

cdr3_aa: CASRGQNYGYTF
cdr3_nt: TGTGCCAGCAGGGGACAGAACTATGGCTACACCTTC
v_call: TRBV6-6
clone_size: few
j_call: TRBJ1-2
d_call: TRBD1

cdr3_aa: CASSFYGPTDTQYF
cdr3_nt: TGTGCCAGCAGCTTTTACGGGCCCACAGATACGCAGTATTTT
v_call: TRBV7-6
clone_size: .
j_call: TRBJ2-3
d_call: .

cdr3_aa: CASSLKGASDSPLHF
cdr3_nt: TGTGCCAGCAGCTTAAAAGGGGCGAGCGATTCACCCCTCCACTTT
v_call: TRBV7-2
clone_size: .
j_call: TRBJ1-6
d_call: .

cdr3_aa: CASSPKAESYEQYF
cdr3_nt: TGCGCCAGCAGCCCGAAGGCAGAGAGCTACGAGCAGTACTTC
v_call: TRBV5-1
clone_size: .
j_call: TRBJ2-7
d_call: .